A single sample is the source of the 15 T cell receptor beta chains below, sequenced in a study of T-cell reconstitution after alpha-beta-depleted transplantation in children. Researchers prepared the TCRbeta library using unique molecular identifiers, the study reports. TCRdb redid the calling of the PCR reads with MiXCR, one entry per CDR3 protein. The sample carries about 400,000 distinct CDR3 sequences, approximately 20% recorded once. The sequencing here drew on PBMCs from the stem cell graft donor, taken from the stem cell graft. Source of these receptors: a human donor who donated a stem cell graft to a child with acute myeloid leukemia.

The chain couples TRBV11-2 to TRBJ2-1, with a possible D match to TRBD1 (7 bases). Germline CDR1 SGHAT, CDR2 FQNNGV. This CDR3 has 15 residues. The ends were cut back, 1 base at V and 8 bases at J, with 15 bases in the middle. The CDR3 bases are TGTGCCAGCAGCTTAGCGCTCGGCAGGGGGGATGAGCAGTTCTTC. This codes for CASSLALGRGDEQFF. The full variable domain, with the rest looked up from reference TRBV11-2 and TRBJ2-1, is EAGVAQSPRYKIIEKRQSVAFWCNPISGHATLYWYQQILGQGPKLLIQFQNNGVVDDSQLPKDRFSAERLKGVDSTLKIQPAKLEDSAVYLCASSLALGRGDEQFFGPGTRLTVL.

The chain combines TRBV20-1 with TRBJ2-3, with D possibly TRBD1 on 5 matching bases. Trimming removed 0 bases at V and 2 bases at J, with 9 bases between. CDR3 size: 14 residues. From germline, CDR1 is DFQATT and CDR2 SNEGSKA (reference sequence). This chain's CDR3 is CSARDRVITDTQYF. The DNA of the CDR3 is TGCAGTGCTAGAGACAGGGTGATCACAGATACGCAGTATTTT.

This clonotype has only a few counts. The V and J genes are TRBV5-1 and TRBJ2-3; D is unresolved. This CDR3 contains 16 residues. Germline CDR1 reads SGHRS; CDR2 reads YFSETQ. Trimming took 1 base from V and 0 from J, leaving 12 bases between them. The CDR3 protein is CASSLMGYPSTDTQYF. The CDR3 nucleotides read TGCGCCAGCAGCTTGATGGGCTATCCTAGCACAGATACGCAGTATTTT.

J is TRBJ2-1 and V is TRBV12-3 or TRBV12-4; 7 nucleotides agree with TRBD2. CDR3 length: 14 residues. The V gene end was trimmed by 7 bases and the J gene end by 3 bases; junction bases not matched to a gene: 6. CDR3 protein: CASKPRTSYNEQFF. For the CDR3, the DNA is TGTGCCAGCAAACCTCGGACTAGCTACAATGAGCAGTTCTTC.

The chain couples TRBV20-1 to TRBJ2-7, with a possible D match to TRBD1 (5 bases). V lost 0 bases and J lost 3, with 12 bases in between. The germline CDR1 and CDR2 sequences are DFQATT and SNEGSKA (reference sequence). This CDR3 contains 14 residues. CDR3 in amino acids: CSARDRRELYEQYF. In DNA form, the CDR3 reads TGCAGTGCTAGAGATCGCAGGGAACTCTACGAGCAGTACTTC.

Comment on this clonotype: A much larger clone differs from this one at a single base, so this may be a read error. The chain links TRBV28 to TRBJ2-3; possibly TRBD1 for D (6 bases). CDR3 size: 14 residues. Trimming stripped 6 bases from V and 1 base from J, with 11 bases between. Germline CDR1 MDHEN, CDR2 SYDVKM. CDR3 region: CASSRDTRTDTQYF. Here the CDR3 DNA reads TGTGCCAGCAGCCGGGACACCCGCACAGATACGCAGTATTTT. The whole variable domain, filled in from reference TRBV28 and TRBJ2-3, reads DVKVTQSSRYLVKRTGEKVFLECVQDMDHENMFWYRQDPGLGLRLIYFSYDVKMKEKGDIPEGYSVSREKKERFSLILESASTNQTSMYLCASSRDTRTDTQYFGPGTRLTVL.

This clonotype was observed a few times. V is TRBV7-3 and J is TRBJ2-7, with 12 bases identical to TRBD2. After removal of 5 bases from V and 2 bases from J, the junction contained 4 bases not matched to a gene. Germline lookup yields CDR1 SGHTA and CDR2 FQGTGA. This CDR3 spans 15 amino acids. Written as DNA, the CDR3 is TGTGCCAGCAGCGCACTAGCGGGGGGAACCTACGAGCAGTACTTC. It codes for CASSALAGGTYEQYF.

This clonotype has ten or more counts. One junction end does not reproduce the germline sequence, and a read error may be involved. The chain links TRBV29-1 to TRBJ2-2; D is undetermined. The CDR3 covers 13 residues. Germline values: CDR1 SQVTM, CDR2 ANQGSEA. The CDR3 loop is CSVEDSNTGELFF. The CDR3 coding sequence is TGCAGCGTCGAAGATTCGAACACCGGGGAGCTGTTTTTT.

At least ten counts were recorded for this clonotype. This chain connects TRBV20-1 to TRBJ2-1, with D possibly matching TRBD2 (6 bases). Germline lookup yields CDR1 DFQATT and CDR2 SNEGSKA (reference sequence). The CDR3 sequence is 16 residues long. Between the trimmed V and J ends, which lost 0 bases and 3 bases, there was a span of 15 bases. CDR3 protein: CSARDFLAVIYNEQFF. CDR3 nucleotide sequence: TGCAGTGCTAGAGATTTTTTAGCGGTAATCTACAATGAGCAGTTCTTC.

This clonotype has a count of ten or more. V gene TRBV20-1 combines with J gene TRBJ1-2; a possible D gene is TRBD1 (6 bases). CDR3 size: 13 residues. The ends were cut back, 3 bases at V and 7 bases at J, with 15 bases in the middle. Germline CDR1 and CDR2: DFQATT and SNEGSKA (reference sequence). CDR3 in amino acids: CSASAGAYGGYTF. Written as DNA, the CDR3 is TGCAGTGCTAGCGCAGGGGCTTACGGTGGCTACACCTTC.

This clonotype was counted a few times. V is TRBV12-3 or TRBV12-4 and J is TRBJ2-1, with 10 bases fitting TRBD2. J lost 5 bases, V lost 6 bases, and 7 bases had no gene match. The CDR3 is made up of 15 amino acids. CDR3 amino acids: CASSRGLAEHNEQFF. The CDR3 DNA is TGTGCCAGCAGCCGAGGACTAGCGGAGCACAATGAGCAGTTCTTC.

This clonotype appeared many times. The rearrangement links TRBV29-1 to TRBJ2-1; unclear D gene. Trimming took 0 bases from V and 12 from J, leaving 15 bases between them. This CDR3 comprises 13 residues. CDR1 is SQVTM and CDR2 is ANQGSEA in the germline V gene. The CDR3 is CSVEDLRAKGQFF. CDR3 DNA: TGCAGCGTTGAAGATTTAAGGGCAAAGGGGCAGTTCTTC.

The V and J genes are TRBV6-1 and TRBJ2-7, with TRBD2 as a possible D gene (6 bases). The CDR3 is 15 amino acids. Germline CDR1 and CDR2: MNHNS and SASEGT. V was clipped by 5 bases and J by 4 bases, with 18 bases between them. The DNA of the CDR3 is TGTGCCAGCAGTCCCCGCCGGGGGAGGACTTACGAGCAGTACTTC. The encoded protein is CASSPRRGRTYEQYF.

This clonotype was observed a few times. This sequence joins TRBV20-1 and TRBJ2-3, with 7 bases matching TRBD2. Germline CDR1 is DFQATT and CDR2 is SNEGSKA (reference sequence). V gave up 1 base and J gave up 2 bases; unmatched junction bases: 3. The CDR3 sequence is 14 residues long. CDR3 sequence: CSARGSGNTDTQYF. The CDR3 DNA reads TGCAGTGCTAGAGGAAGCGGGAACACAGATACGCAGTATTTT.

This clonotype was counted a single time. The V call is TRBV7-2, the J call TRBJ2-7; 7 bases match TRBD2. V trimming: 5 bases; J trimming: 5 bases; junction bases outside the gene matches: 9. Germline lookup yields CDR1 SGHTA and CDR2 FQGNSA. This CDR3 spans 14 amino acids. In DNA, the CDR3 is TGTGCCAGCAGCGCAGGAGCGGGAAAGGACGAGCAGTACTTC. This codes for CASSAGAGKDEQYF.